The sequence of this TCR beta chain was determined in a study of T cells in Graves' hyperthyroidism and ophthalmopathy (dated by TCRdb to the late 2010s). Background for the entire study: Peripheral blood samples were taken at initial diagnosis, before any treatment was given. To identify distinguishing TCR V-J signatures, a discovery cohort of around 100 patients was used, comprising 43 with Graves' ophthalmopathy and around 60 with stable Graves' hyperthyroidism. An independent validation cohort of fewer than 20 hyperthyroidism patients and about 15 patients who later progressed to ophthalmopathy tested prospective prediction of ophthalmopathy. The roughly 91 discovery patients were randomly split 7:3 into training and test sets. In more than five Graves' hyperthyroidism patients, the study also compared T-cell repertoires from thyroid tissue with T-cell repertoires from blood. After sampling, hyperthyroidism patients received methimazole starting at 30 mg daily, and ophthalmopathy patients received high-dose intravenous methylprednisolone. TCR Vbeta CDR3 sequencing of approximately 140 peripheral blood samples (around 45 ophthalmopathy, approximately 80 hyperthyroidism and approximately 17 progressor patients) is reported in the paper.

CDR1 MNHEY and CDR2 SMNVEV were looked up in the germline V gene (reference sequence). There are 15 amino acids in the CDR3, from cysteine to phenylalanine inclusive. Of the read, only the CDR3 DNA is kept; its 45 bases are in frame from base 1. V sheds 0 bases and J sheds 7 bases, leaving 15 bases between their ends. Stable Graves' hyperthyroidism was defined as the absence of progression to ophthalmopathy over 18 months of follow-up. The hyperthyroidism patients were between 18 and 65 years old and newly diagnosed, with a disease duration of less than 2 months. The study excluded patients with uncontrolled infections, other autoimmune diseases, pregnancy or lactation. Diagnoses relied on clinical symptoms, serum thyroxine and TRAb, thyroid ultrasound and orbital computed tomography. PBMCs were isolated from 10 ml of fresh peripheral blood by Ficoll-Paque density gradient centrifugation. Total RNA was extracted using Trizol reagent, and RNA quality was assessed on an Agilent 2100 Bioanalyzer.

Here is what the overall study found, with its caveats: Sample size was not statistically predetermined, and blinding of investigators to group allocation was not performed. In validation, progression to ophthalmopathy was predicted by the model with 70.59% sensitivity and approximately 78% specificity, a median of around 5.9 months before onset. Most expanded thyroid clonotypes (frequency above 0.001) were also found in blood, which suggests that blood repertoires may mirror thyroid immune responses. A 13 V-J signature model separated ophthalmopathy from stable hyperthyroidism, with approximately 87% sensitivity and 81.08% specificity in cross-validation and 80%/75% in testing.

This clonotype was seen many times. This clone's antigen is unknown. Per-base quality was not reported, and no clone a single base away is much larger than it. Amplification of TCR beta CDR3 regions was carried out from RNA transcripts. For the first round of RT-PCR on the TCR CDR3, the HTBI primer set was used together with the Qiagen OneStep RT-PCR kit. The libraries were constructed in a second round of multiplex PCR and then size-selected and purified. The libraries were sequenced on an Illumina HiSeq2000 using paired-end 100 bp reads. The original methods were these. SOAPnuke was used to process the raw data, with reads discarded if the reads contained adapters or uncalled bases, had a mean Phred below 15, or lacked an exact constant-primer or identifier match. High-quality paired reads were merged using COPE v1.2.5, and each unique nucleotide sequence was defined as a clonotype. MiTCR v1.1 was used to align the clonotypes against IMGT TRBV, TRBD and TRBJ reference segments. The analysis included only V-J combinations with a frequency above 0.0001, which together covered about 99% of the repertoires. The TCS score was defined as F50 (clonal expansion) divided by E x V (chaos), with BLOSUM62-based TCRdist calculated between CDR3 peptides within each V-J. Welch's t-statistics and random forest reduced 514 V-J features to 10 to 15, which were used in a naive Bayes classifier (R e1071). TCRdb passed the public sequencing reads through fastp at Q25 and MiXCR, retaining productive beta sequences. CDR3 protein sequences are deduplicated, and each keeps its most common genes and DNA. These V and J calls rely on TCRdb rather than the paper's analysis. This sample is represented by a few hundred thousand distinct CDR3 sequences; 20% to 25% of them were singletons. The ten biggest clones cover about 70% of the sample.

The source material was blood. This TCR came from a man aged 45 to 65 with Graves' hyperthyroidism. The chain is made from TRBV27 and TRBJ1-1; there is no confident call for the D gene. The DNA is as follows: TGTGCCAGCAGTTTATCGCCGACGGGAGTCGGTGAAGCTTTCTTT. It translates as CASSLSPTGVGEAFF.